Below, one TCR beta chain is given with its context. Its antigen is not yet known. Within one base of it there is no much larger clone, and no base qualities were kept. Library method: the immunoSEQ multiplex PCR assay. The clones in this table, taken by TCRdb from immuneACCESS, are in-frame only. Not every clone is retained; where verified, under half of the shortfall comes from an unresolved V gene, and the cause of the rest is unknown. The sample includes 110,000 to 150,000 clones, with around 90% observed a single time. The ten largest clones add up to 4.9% of the sample. This specimen comes from a study of control samples from healthy donors and cancer patients (dated by TCRdb to between 2020 and 2021). For CDR1 and CDR2, the germline V gene (reference sequence) lists GTSNPN and SVGIG. Inclusive of the bounding cysteine and phenylalanine, the CDR3 is 15 residues long. Only CDR3 DNA remains: 45 bases, in frame from the first base. Trimming at the junction amounts to 0 bases on V and 4 bases on J, and the germline ends lie 15 bases apart.

The chain employs TRBV30 and TRBJ1-1; no D gene call is confident. The source material was blood. The receptor was isolated from a man between 25 and 39 years old in good health. The CDR3 in this case is CAWSVGIALGTEAFF. DNA sequence: TGTGCCTGGAGTGTAGGGATAGCTCTCGGCACTGAAGCTTTCTTT. With the rest looked up from the reference TRBV30 and TRBJ1-1 genes rather than sequenced, the full variable domain is SQTIHQWPATLVQPVGSPLSLECTVEGTSNPNLYWYRQAAGRGLQLLFYSVGIGQISSEVPQNLSASRPQDRQFILSSKKLLLSDSGFYLCAWSVGIALGTEAFFGQGTRLTVV.